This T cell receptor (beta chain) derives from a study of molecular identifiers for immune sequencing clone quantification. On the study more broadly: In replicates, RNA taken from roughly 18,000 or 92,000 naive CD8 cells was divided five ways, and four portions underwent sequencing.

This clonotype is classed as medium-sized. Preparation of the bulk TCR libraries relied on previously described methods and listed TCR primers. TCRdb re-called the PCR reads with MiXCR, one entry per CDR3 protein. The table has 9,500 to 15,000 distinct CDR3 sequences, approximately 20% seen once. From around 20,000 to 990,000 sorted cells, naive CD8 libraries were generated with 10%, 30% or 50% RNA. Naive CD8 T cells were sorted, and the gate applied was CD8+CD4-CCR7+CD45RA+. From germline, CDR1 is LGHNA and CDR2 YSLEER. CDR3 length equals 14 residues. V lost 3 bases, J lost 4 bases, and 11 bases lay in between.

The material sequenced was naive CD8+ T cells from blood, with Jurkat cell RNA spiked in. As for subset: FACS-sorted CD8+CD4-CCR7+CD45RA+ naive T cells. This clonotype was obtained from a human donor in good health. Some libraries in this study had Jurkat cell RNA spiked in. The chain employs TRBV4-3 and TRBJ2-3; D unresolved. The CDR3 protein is CASSQKTLADTQYF. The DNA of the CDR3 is TGCGCCAGCAGCCAGAAGACTTTAGCAGATACGCAGTATTTT.